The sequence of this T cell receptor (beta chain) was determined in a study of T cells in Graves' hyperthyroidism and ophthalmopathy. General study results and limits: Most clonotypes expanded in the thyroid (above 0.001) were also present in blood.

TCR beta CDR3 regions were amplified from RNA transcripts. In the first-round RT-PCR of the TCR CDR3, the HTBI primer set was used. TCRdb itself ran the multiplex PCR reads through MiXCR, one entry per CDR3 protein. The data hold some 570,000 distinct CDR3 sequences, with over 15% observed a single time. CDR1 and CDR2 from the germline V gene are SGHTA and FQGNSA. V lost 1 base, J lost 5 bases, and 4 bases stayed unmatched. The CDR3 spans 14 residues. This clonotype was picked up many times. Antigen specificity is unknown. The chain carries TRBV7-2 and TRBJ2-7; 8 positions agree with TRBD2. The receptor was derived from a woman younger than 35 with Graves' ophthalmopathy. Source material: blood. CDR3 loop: CASSLGFSGNEQYF. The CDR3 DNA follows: TGTGCCAGCAGCTTAGGGTTTAGCGGGAACGAGCAGTACTTC.